This record concerns one T cell receptor beta chain sequence. This sample stems from a study of blood T cell repertoires in COVID-19. Study overall: Material from acute and convalescent COVID-19 was sourced from the United States, Italy and Spain.

Germline V lookup: CDR1 MNHEY, CDR2 SVGAGI. The V and J ends lost 10 bases and 4 bases, in that order; junction bases with no gene match: 11. This CDR3 contains 14 residues. Original processing notes: Amplification of reference gene primers provided the estimated nucleated cell counts. This table comes from immunoSEQ multiplex PCR, and its TCRdb copy is limited to in-frame clones, with some not included. V and J calls and clone size are those listed in that table; D and trimming were worked out from the DNA. The sample yields fewer than 100,000 clones, 82% seen once. The V call is TRBV6-5, the J call TRBJ2-3, with 7 positions matching TRBD1. The sample was peripheral blood. The clonotype originates from a human donor in a cohort sampled during active COVID-19. This CDR3 is CATSGQLSADTQYF. The CDR3 nucleotides read TGTGCCACTTCGGGACAGCTTAGTGCAGATACGCAGTATTTT.